These 29 T cell receptor beta chains share one sample of origin, sequenced in a study of blood T cell repertoires in COVID-19. Assay: immunoSEQ multiplex PCR; the TCRdb copy retains only in-frame clones and omits some. The data show about 140,000 clones, with 60% to 80% seen just once and roughly 2.9% held by the top ten. The material sequenced was PBMCs or T cells enriched from blood (not recorded which). The receptors shown here come from a woman aged 50 to 60 who had recovered from COVID-19.

This chain joins TRBV2 and TRBJ2-5, with D possibly matching TRBD1 (6 bases). Germline CDR1 and CDR2: SNHLY and FYNNEI. V lost 4 bases and J lost 4, with 10 bases in between. The CDR3 has 13 residues. For the CDR3, the DNA is TGTGCCAGCAGTGGACAGGCAGGAGAGACCCAGTACTTC. This sequence encodes CASSGQAGETQYF.

This clone was seen a handful of times. This chain uses TRBV7-3 with TRBJ2-1; unclear D gene. V was shortened by 1 base and J by 9 bases, with 13 bases between the two germline ends. This CDR3 spans 14 amino acids. Germline-derived CDR1 and CDR2 are SGHTA and FQGTGA. The DNA for the CDR3 is TGTGCCAGCAGCTTAAGTCCTAGTAGGCCTGAGCAGTTCTTC. This gives the protein CASSLSPSRPEQFF.

The chain combines TRBV3-1 (or the pseudogene TRBV3-2) with TRBJ2-7; TRBD2 matches at 9 bases. With V trimmed by 4 bases and J by 7 bases, 11 bases remained unmatched. Germline CDR1 LGHDT, CDR2 YNNKEL (reference sequence). The CDR3 is made up of 15 amino acids. The CDR3 protein is CASSPRLAVYGEQYF. The CDR3, as DNA: TGTGCCAGCAGCCCCCGACTAGCGGTTTACGGGGAGCAGTACTTC.

This clone was picked up a small number of times. The rearrangement uses TRBV19 and TRBJ2-7, with TRBD1 matching over 7 bases. CDR1 and CDR2 from the germline V gene are LNHDA and SQIVND (reference sequence). The CDR3 length is 16 residues. Germline trimming cut 7 bases from V and 2 bases from J; bases unmatched to any gene: 14. For the CDR3, the DNA is TGTGCCAGTACCCCAAGCGAACAGGGGCCCCCCTACGAGCAGTACTTC. It codes for CASTPSEQGPPYEQYF.

V is TRBV5-1 and J is TRBJ2-5; TRBD2 matches at 10 bases. J was trimmed by 3 bases and V by 4 bases; bases with no gene match: 12. This CDR3 is built from 17 residues. CDR1 is SGHRS and CDR2 is YFSETQ in the germline V gene. CDR3 bases: TGCGCCAGCAGCCCCGGGGGTAGCGGGGGGCTTGAAGAGACCCAGTACTTC. As protein: CASSPGGSGGLEETQYF.

V is TRBV27 and J is TRBJ2-3, with D tentatively TRBD2 (6 bases). The V and J ends lost 5 bases and 9 bases respectively, with 12 bases between them. The CDR3 contains 12 residues. From germline, CDR1 is MNHEY and CDR2 SMNVEV (reference sequence). The CDR3 DNA reads TGTGCCAGCAGTATATTGGGGGGAACGCAGTATTTT. It encodes CASSILGGTQYF.

J is TRBJ1-2 and V is TRBV2; TRBD1 agrees at 7 bases. The CDR3 is 17 residues long. V lost 1 base to trimming and J lost 1 base; unmatched junction nucleotides: 9. Germline CDR1 and CDR2: SNHLY and FYNNEI. CDR3 protein: CASSEGGDRNFNYGYTF. The CDR3 region has the DNA TGTGCCAGCAGTGAAGGGGGGGACAGAAACTTTAACTATGGCTACACCTTC.

The genes are TRBV28 and TRBJ1-5, with TRBD1 matching 7 bases. The CDR3 has 15 residues. Germline CDR1 MDHEN, CDR2 SYDVKM. After removal of 6 bases from V and 6 bases from J, the junction contained 11 bases not matched to a gene. CDR3 in DNA: TGTGCCAGCAGATACGGAGGGGGCTCGAGTCAGCCCCAGCATTTT. The encoded protein is CASRYGGGSSQPQHF.

The gene calls are TRBV24-1 and TRBJ2-7; possible D gene TRBD2, 5 bases. Per germline, CDR1 KGHDR and CDR2 SFDVKD. The CDR3 sequence is 14 residues long. The V end was cut by 7 bases, the J end by 3 bases, with 15 bases between. The CDR3 region is CATSPGGPFYEQYF. CDR3 nucleotides: TGTGCCACCAGCCCTGGCGGGCCGTTCTACGAGCAGTACTTC.

This rearrangement joins TRBV24-1 to TRBJ1-2; D remains ambiguous. Germline CDR1 KGHDR, CDR2 SFDVKD. V was clipped by 2 bases and J by 5 bases, with 8 bases between them. CDR3 size: 13 residues. This CDR3 reads CATSDSEFYGYTF. CDR3 sequence (DNA): TGTGCCACCAGTGATTCCGAGTTTTATGGCTACACCTTC.

The V and J genes are TRBV4-1 and TRBJ2-1; 10 bases map to TRBD2. The V gene's germline CDR1 is MGHRA and CDR2 YSYEKL. V dropped 1 base and J dropped 1; count of bases not matched to a gene: 10. The CDR3 runs 19 residues. The chain's CDR3 is CASSQGVSGGRSSYNEQFF. Here the CDR3 DNA reads TGCGCCAGCAGCCAAGGCGTTAGCGGGGGGCGGAGTTCCTACAATGAGCAGTTCTTC.

This chain joins TRBV19 and TRBJ2-5, with D possibly matching TRBD2 (6 bases). CDR3 size: 13 residues. V lost 9 bases and J lost 4, with 15 bases in between. CDR1 is LNHDA, CDR2 SQIVND, per germline (reference sequence). The DNA of the CDR3 is TGTGCCAGCTCCGGGGGTATAGGAGAGACCCAGTACTTC. This sequence encodes CASSGGIGETQYF.

The rearrangement uses TRBV19 and TRBJ2-2; the match to TRBD2 covers 8 bases. J was trimmed by 5 bases and V by 6 bases; bases with no gene match: 5. This CDR3 contains 14 residues. CDR1 is LNHDA, CDR2 SQIVND, per germline (reference sequence). CDR3 in DNA: TGTGCCAGTAGGATGACTAGCGAGACCGGGGAGCTGTTTTTT. As protein: CASRMTSETGELFF.

The chain employs TRBV19 and TRBJ1-1, with D uncertain. V lost 6 bases and J 11 bases, leaving 31 bases between the germline ends. The CDR3 runs 17 residues. The germline gives CDR1 LNHDA, CDR2 SQIVND (reference sequence). The CDR3 here is CASSPKKEARVLSTAFF. CDR3 DNA sequence: TGTGCCAGTAGCCCAAAGAAAGAGGCCCGCGTACTGAGCACGGCTTTCTTT.

The V and J genes are TRBV7-2 and TRBJ2-7; TRBD2 matches at 11 bases. The germline V gene encodes CDR1 SGHTA and CDR2 FQGNSA. This CDR3 has 15 residues. V was clipped by 5 bases and J by 10 bases; unmatched bases: 13. The CDR3 here is CASSEEGSGGAGQYF. For the CDR3, the DNA is TGTGCCAGCAGCGAAGAGGGTAGCGGGGGGGCCGGTCAGTACTTC.

The chain links TRBV3-1 (or the pseudogene TRBV3-2) to TRBJ2-1; 8 bases line up with TRBD2. Losses at the gene ends were 0 bases for V and 4 bases for J; bases not matched to a gene: 8. CDR1 is LGHDT and CDR2 is YNNKEL in the germline V gene (reference sequence). This CDR3 is built from 17 residues. CDR3 nucleotides: TGTGCCAGCAGCCAAGATTCGGGGGGGACACTGTACAATGAGCAGTTCTTC. It translates to CASSQDSGGTLYNEQFF.

V and J are TRBV11-2 and TRBJ2-7; 7 bases map to TRBD1. Germline values: CDR1 SGHAT, CDR2 FQNNGV. J was trimmed by 0 bases and V by 2 bases; bases with no gene match: 4. The CDR3 covers 15 residues. Here the CDR3 DNA reads TGTGCCAGCAGCTTAAGGGGGACAGTCTCCTACGAGCAGTACTTC. This encodes CASSLRGTVSYEQYF.

With regard to this clone: This sample includes further DNA sequences coding for the same CDR3. The gene calls are TRBV12-3 or TRBV12-4 and TRBJ1-1; a weak D match, TRBD1 (5 bases). The CDR3 loop spans 13 amino acids. V lost 1 base and J 2 bases, leaving 5 bases between the germline ends. The DNA of the CDR3 is TGTGCCAGCAGTTTAGGGGGCAACACTGAAGCTTTCTTT. Translating gives CASSLGGNTEAFF.

This chain's CDR3 is CASSQDHRVGQPQHF. CDR3 nucleotides: TGTGCCAGCAGCCAAGATCACAGGGTAGGCCAGCCCCAGCATTTT. This chain joins TRBV3-1 (or the pseudogene TRBV3-2) and TRBJ1-5, with D possibly TRBD1 on 6 matching bases. The germline gives CDR1 LGHDT, CDR2 YNNKEL (reference sequence). The CDR3 length is 15 residues. Trimming left V 0 bases short and J 7 bases short, with 13 bases between.

The chain uses TRBV7-6 and TRBJ2-1; 7 nucleotides align to TRBD2. CDR3 size: 16 residues. Per the germline V gene, CDR1 is SGHVS and CDR2 is FNYEAQ. Trimming removed 1 base from V and 2 bases from J; junction bases left unmatched: 5. CDR3: CASSLGAGETYNEQFF. The CDR3 DNA is TGTGCCAGCAGCTTAGGTGCGGGAGAGACCTACAATGAGCAGTTCTTC.

The rearrangement uses TRBV2 and TRBJ2-7; 9 bases align to TRBD2. This CDR3 is built from 17 residues. Germline CDR1 is SNHLY and CDR2 is FYNNEI. After removal of 3 bases from V and 7 bases from J, the junction contained 16 bases not matched to a gene. CDR3 protein: CASSDPLLAGYEEEQYF. The DNA for the CDR3 is TGTGCCAGCAGTGACCCACTCCTAGCGGGATATGAAGAAGAGCAGTACTTC. Together with reference TRBV2 and TRBJ2-7, the CDR3 gives the full variable domain: EPEVTQTPSHQVTQMGQEVILRCVPISNHLYFYWYRQILGQKVEFLVSFYNNEISEKSEIFDDQFSVERPDGSNFTLKIRSTKLEDSAMYFCASSDPLLAGYEEEQYFGPGTRLTVT.

V usage is TRBV4-1 and J usage is TRBJ2-2, with TRBD2 matching 8 bases. V gave up 1 base and J gave up 5 bases; unmatched junction bases: 9. CDR3 length equals 17 residues. CDR1 MGHRA and CDR2 YSYEKL come from the germline V gene. The DNA for the CDR3 is TGCGCCAGCAGCCAAGTACCCGGGGGGGCTGGGACCGGGGAGCTGTTTTTT. Translation gives CASSQVPGGAGTGELFF.

This clone has ten or more counts. This CDR3 is CASTQGSNQPQHF. The CDR3 DNA follows: TGTGCCAGCACACAGGGTAGCAATCAGCCCCAGCATTTT. The rearrangement links TRBV7-9 to TRBJ1-5; D may be TRBD1 (6 bases). Trimming left V 7 bases short and J 0 bases short, with 7 bases between. The germline gives CDR1 SEHNR, CDR2 FQNEAQ (reference sequence). The CDR3 extends over 13 amino acids. Full variable domain (outside the CDR3, taken from reference TRBV7-9 and TRBJ1-5): DTGVSQNPRHKITKRGQNVTFRCDPISEHNRLYWYRQTLGQGPEFLTYFQNEAQLEKSRLLSDRFSAERPKGSFSTLEIQRTEQGDSAMYLCASTQGSNQPQHFGDGTRLSIL.

J is TRBJ2-5 and V is TRBV7-9, with 10 bases fitting TRBD2. In germline, CDR1 is SEHNR, CDR2 FQNEAQ (reference sequence). The CDR3 spans 16 residues. The J segment lost 1 base and the V segment lost 4 bases, leaving 6 bases of the junction unmatched. The CDR3 DNA is TGTGCCAGCAGCTCCGGACTAGCGGTGATCCAAGAGACCCAGTACTTC. It translates to CASSSGLAVIQETQYF.

The CDR3 DNA reads TGTGCCAGCAGTAGGACAGGGTTTTATGGCTACACCTTC. The encoded protein is CASSRTGFYGYTF. The chain recombines TRBV6-6 with TRBJ1-2; the match to TRBD1 covers 8 bases. This CDR3 is 13 amino acids long. Per the germline V gene, CDR1 is MNHNY and CDR2 is SVGAGI (reference sequence). Trimming cost V 5 bases and J 5 bases; bases outside gene matches: 4.

On this clone itself: At one of its ends the junction is not consistent with the germline gene, which may arise from a read error. The rearrangement joins TRBV9 to TRBJ1-5, with TRBD1 matching over 9 bases. The germline CDR1 and CDR2 sequences are SGDLS and YYNGEE. The CDR3 spans 16 residues. CDR3 in DNA: TGTGCCAGCAGCGTAGCGGACAGGGGTAGCCATCAGCCCCAGCATTTT. This codes for CASSVADRGSHQPQHF.

The chain uses TRBV6-5 and TRBJ1-1, with TRBD1 as a possible D gene (5 bases). V was clipped by 1 base and J by 4 bases, with 10 bases between them. Germline CDR1 is MNHEY and CDR2 is SVGAGI. CDR3 size: 14 residues. The CDR3 nucleotides read TGTGCCAGCAGTTACTATGACAGCCGCACTGAAGCTTTCTTT. It encodes CASSYYDSRTEAFF.

The V and J genes are TRBV2 and TRBJ2-1; 8 bases line up with TRBD2. In germline, CDR1 is SNHLY, CDR2 FYNNEI. The CDR3 length is 15 residues. After removal of 6 bases from V and 0 bases from J, the junction contained 4 bases not matched to a gene. CDR3 region: CASSDLAGSYNEQFF. CDR3 DNA sequence: TGTGCCAGCAGCGATCTAGCGGGCTCCTACAATGAGCAGTTCTTC.

J is TRBJ2-2 and V is TRBV3-1 (or the pseudogene TRBV3-2), with 8 bases identical to TRBD2. The V gene end was trimmed by 4 bases and the J gene end by 4 bases; junction bases not matched to a gene: 11. CDR1 and CDR2 from the germline V gene are LGHDT and YNNKEL (reference sequence). This CDR3 region has 17 residues. CDR3 bases: TGTGCCAGCAGCCCGTACCCCGGGGGGGCGGGCACCGGGGAGCTGTTTTTT. It specifies CASSPYPGGAGTGELFF.